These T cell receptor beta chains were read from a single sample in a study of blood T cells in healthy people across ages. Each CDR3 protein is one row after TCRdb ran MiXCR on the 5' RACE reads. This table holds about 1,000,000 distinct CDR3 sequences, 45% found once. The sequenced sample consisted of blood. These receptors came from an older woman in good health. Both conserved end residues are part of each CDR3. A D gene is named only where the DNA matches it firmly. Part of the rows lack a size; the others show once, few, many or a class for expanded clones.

DNA: TGCGCCAGCAGCTACACAGGGAGCACAGATACGCAGTATTTT
CDR3: CASSYTGSTDTQYF
V: TRBV5-1
D: NA
size: NA
J: TRBJ2-3

DNA: TGCGCCAGCAGTGAAGGTTTCTCTGGGGCCAACGTCCTGACTTTC
CDR3: CASSEGFSGANVLTF
V: TRBV10-2
D: NA
size: few
J: TRBJ2-6

DNA: TGTGCCATCAGTTCAAGGACAGATGGGACCTCCTACGAGCAGTACTTC
CDR3: CAISSRTDGTSYEQYF
V: TRBV10-3
D: NA
size: many
J: TRBJ2-7

DNA: TGTGCCAGCAGCTATTCCCGGGACAGCTCCTACGAGCAGTACTTC
CDR3: CASSYSRDSSYEQYF
V: TRBV7-9
D: TRBD1
size: NA
J: TRBJ2-7

DNA: TGTGCCAGCAGCTGGGACAATGAGCAGTTCTTC
CDR3: CASSWDNEQFF
V: TRBV7-2
D: NA
size: NA
J: TRBJ2-1

DNA: TGTGCCAGCAGTTTGGCAGGGCGGCCTTCTAACTATGGCTACACCTTC
CDR3: CASSLAGRPSNYGYTF
V: TRBV27
D: NA
size: NA
J: TRBJ1-2

DNA: TGTGCCAGCAGTTTTAACGGGCAAAAAGCTTTCTTT
CDR3: CASSFNGQKAFF
V: TRBV28
D: NA
size: NA
J: TRBJ1-1

DNA: TGCGCCAGCAGCCAAGTTGAAGGCTGGGCCTCTTCGCAGTACTTC
CDR3: CASSQVEGWASSQYF
V: TRBV4-1
D: NA
size: few
J: TRBJ2-5

DNA: TGTACCAGCAGTTACTCGATCAATTCACCCCTCCACTTT
CDR3: CTSSYSINSPLHF
V: TRBV6-5
D: NA
size: NA
J: TRBJ1-6

DNA: TGTGCCAGCAGTCTATTAGCCAAAACCATTCAGTACTTC
CDR3: CASSLLAKTIQYF
V: TRBV6-2/TRBV6-3
D: NA
size: once
J: TRBJ2-4

DNA: TGTGCCAGTAGTACCGGGACTAGAAAAAGCGAGCAGTACTTC
CDR3: CASSTGTRKSEQYF
V: TRBV19
D: TRBD2
size: NA
J: TRBJ2-7

DNA: TGTGCCACCAGTGATCCGGGACAGGCGACCTACGAGCAGTACTTC
CDR3: CATSDPGQATYEQYF
V: TRBV24-1
D: TRBD1
size: few
J: TRBJ2-7

DNA: TGTGCCAGCAGCTTCGTTAGCGGGACCTCCTACAATGAGCAGTACTTC
CDR3: CASSFVSGTSYNEQYF
V: TRBV7-2
D: TRBD2
size: NA
J: TRBJ2-7

DNA: TGTGCCAGCAGCTTAGATAGCGGGCTACCCTACGAGCAGTACTTC
CDR3: CASSLDSGLPYEQYF
V: TRBV7-6
D: TRBD2
size: few
J: TRBJ2-7

DNA: TGTGCCAGCAGTTATCAGCGGGATGCCTACGAGCAGTACTTC
CDR3: CASSYQRDAYEQYF
V: TRBV6-5
D: TRBD2
size: few
J: TRBJ2-7

DNA: TGTGCCAGCAGCAAAGACACCCTCCGGGGACCGGAAGACGAGCAGTACTTC
CDR3: CASSKDTLRGPEDEQYF
V: TRBV21-1
D: NA
size: NA
J: TRBJ2-7

DNA: TGTGCCAGCAGGATAGCGGGAGGGAGGTACGAGCAGTACTTC
CDR3: CASRIAGGRYEQYF
V: TRBV6-5
D: TRBD2
size: few
J: TRBJ2-7

DNA: TGTGCCAGCAGCGGGACTCCACTTCCAGATACGCAGTATTTT
CDR3: CASSGTPLPDTQYF
V: TRBV9
D: NA
size: NA
J: TRBJ2-3

DNA: TGTGCCAGCGGGTCAGCGGACTCCTATAATTCACCCCTCCACTTT
CDR3: CASGSADSYNSPLHF
V: TRBV12-3/TRBV12-4
D: NA
size: few
J: TRBJ1-6

DNA: TGTGCCAGCAGCCAAGCGGAGAGGGGCTATGGCTACACCTTC
CDR3: CASSQAERGYGYTF
V: TRBV7-9
D: NA
size: few
J: TRBJ1-2

DNA: TGCAGTACTAGAGTAGGAAGGGTTGAGACCCAGTACTTC
CDR3: CSTRVGRVETQYF
V: TRBV20-1
D: NA
size: once
J: TRBJ2-5

DNA: TGCAGTGCTAGCACCCCGGGACAGATAGGAAACATTCAGTACTTC
CDR3: CSASTPGQIGNIQYF
V: TRBV20-1
D: TRBD1
size: NA
J: TRBJ2-4

DNA: TGTGCCAGCAGACAGAACACCGGGGAGCTGTTTTTT
CDR3: CASRQNTGELFF
V: TRBV9
D: NA
size: NA
J: TRBJ2-2

DNA: TGTGCCAGCAGAAGGACCGAGGGTACTAACACTGAAGCTTTCTTT
CDR3: CASRRTEGTNTEAFF
V: TRBV9
D: NA
size: NA
J: TRBJ1-1

DNA: TGTGCCATCAGTGAGTGGGGGACCGCTGGGGAGCAGTACTTC
CDR3: CAISEWGTAGEQYF
V: TRBV10-3
D: NA
size: NA
J: TRBJ2-4

DNA: TGCAGTGCCCCGGAGGCCGGAGAGACCCAGTACTTC
CDR3: CSAPEAGETQYF
V: TRBV20-1
D: NA
size: few
J: TRBJ2-5

DNA: TGTGCCACCAGCAGAGCGGGACAGGCAAACTACGAGCAGTACTTC
CDR3: CATSRAGQANYEQYF
V: TRBV15
D: TRBD1
size: NA
J: TRBJ2-7

DNA: TGTGCCAGCAGTGAAGTAGCGGGAGGGTACAATGAGCAGTTCTTC
CDR3: CASSEVAGGYNEQFF
V: TRBV6-2/TRBV6-3
D: TRBD2
size: NA
J: TRBJ2-1

DNA: TGTGCCAGCAGCTTACATCAAGATACGCAGTATTTT
CDR3: CASSLHQDTQYF
V: TRBV7-9
D: NA
size: NA
J: TRBJ2-3

DNA: TGTGCCACCAGGGGCGGTTTTTCAGACACAGATACGCAGTATTTT
CDR3: CATRGGFSDTDTQYF
V: TRBV12-3/TRBV12-4
D: NA
size: few
J: TRBJ2-3